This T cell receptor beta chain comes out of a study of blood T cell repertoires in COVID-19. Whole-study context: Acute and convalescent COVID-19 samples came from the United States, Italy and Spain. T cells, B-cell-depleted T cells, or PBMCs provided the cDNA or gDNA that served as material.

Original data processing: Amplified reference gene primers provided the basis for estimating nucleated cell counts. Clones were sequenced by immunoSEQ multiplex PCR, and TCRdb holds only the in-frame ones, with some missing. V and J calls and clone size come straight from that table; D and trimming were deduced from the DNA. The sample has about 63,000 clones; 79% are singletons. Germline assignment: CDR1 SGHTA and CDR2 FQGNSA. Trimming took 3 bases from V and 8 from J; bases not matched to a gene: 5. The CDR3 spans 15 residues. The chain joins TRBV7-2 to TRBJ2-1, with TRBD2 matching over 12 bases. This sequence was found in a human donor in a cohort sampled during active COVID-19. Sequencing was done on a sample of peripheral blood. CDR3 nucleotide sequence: TGTGCCAGCAGCTTCTCGACTAGCGGGAGACATGAGCAGTTCTTC. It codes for CASSFSTSGRHEQFF.